These 3 T cell receptor beta chains originate from one sample sequenced in a study of spatial heterogeneity in lung cancer. Points from the study as a whole: Mutation tallies in tumors tracked expanded intratumoral alpha and beta TCR counts.

Time point defined: sample taken at primary tumor resection. TCRdb re-called the 5' RACE reads with MiXCR, one entry per CDR3 protein. The profile shows more than 10,000 distinct CDR3 sequences, more than 3% of them singletons. These receptors have no known antigen. The sequenced sample was lung tumor tissue, obtained at surgery. The receptors were sampled from a male donor with early-stage non-small cell lung cancer.

Ten or more counts support this clonotype. This chain connects TRBV7-2 to TRBJ2-3, with 7 nucleotides matching TRBD1. The V and J ends lost 3 bases and 2 bases, in that order; junction bases with no gene match: 11. Germline lookup yields CDR1 SGHTA and CDR2 FQGNSA. This CDR3 region has 17 residues. CDR3 sequence reads: CASSFVVRTGPTDTQYF. CDR3 DNA sequence: TGTGCCAGCAGCTTCGTCGTCCGGACAGGACCCACAGATACGCAGTATTTT.

This clonotype was recorded at least ten times. As DNA, the CDR3 is TGTGCCCGACAGGGGGCCTACAATGAGCAGTTCTTC. Protein product: CARQGAYNEQFF. This rearrangement joins TRBV5-8 to TRBJ2-1; TRBD1 matches 9 bases. Germline values: CDR1 SGHTS, CDR2 YDEGEE. V lost 10 bases and J lost 2; bases outside the gene matches: 1. This CDR3 contains 12 residues.

At least ten counts were recorded for this clonotype. The chain uses TRBV4-2 and TRBJ2-6; D tentatively reads TRBD1 or TRBD2 (5 bases each). The CDR3 covers 16 residues. The germline V gene encodes CDR1 LGHNA and CDR2 YNFKEQ. Trimming pared 2 bases from V and 0 bases from J, leaving 8 bases between. This CDR3 reads CASSQRGSSGANVLTF. The CDR3 nucleotides read TGTGCCAGCAGCCAACGGGGCAGCTCTGGGGCCAACGTCCTGACTTTC.